Following are 28 T cell receptor beta chains from one sample sequenced in a study of T cells in tuberculosis (dated by TCRdb to the late 2010s). Library construction relied on the immunoSEQ multiplex PCR assay. TCRdb mirrors the immuneACCESS table, restricted to in-frame sequences. Some clones are absent from its copies; in checked studies, under half trace to an unresolved V gene, and the reason for the others is unknown. This sample holds tens of thousands of clones; more than 80% were observed only once. Jointly, the top ten make up 17% of the sample. The specimen sequenced was PBMCs. These receptors all stem from a donor between 10 and 35 years old with latent tuberculosis or without tuberculosis infection. Some clones in this sample may be carry-over from other donors' samples.

The rearrangement uses TRBV4-3 and TRBJ2-7; TRBD2 matches 9 bases. The V gene end was trimmed by 3 bases and the J gene end by 3 bases; junction bases not matched to a gene: 12. The CDR3 has 17 residues. Germline lookup yields CDR1 LGHNA and CDR2 YSLEER. CDR3 DNA sequence: TGCGCCAGCAGCCATTATCAATCGACTAGCGGAGTCTACGAGCAGTACTTC. Translated, it gives CASSHYQSTSGVYEQYF.

Only one count was recorded for this clone. The CDR3: CASSQVRFKGALTDTQYF. In nucleotides, the CDR3 is TGTGCCAGCAGCCAAGTCAGGTTTAAGGGGGCACTCACAGATACGCAGTATTTT. The rearrangement uses TRBV14 and TRBJ2-3; 7 positions match TRBD1. The junction had 12 bases not matched to a gene; V was cut back by 1 base and J by 2 bases. This CDR3 spans 18 amino acids. Germline V gene data show CDR1 as SGHDN and CDR2 as FVKESK.

The gene calls are TRBV5-4 and TRBJ2-3; tentative D call: TRBD2 (6 bases). The CDR3 is 15 residues long. CDR1 and CDR2 from the germline V gene are SGHNT and YYREEE (reference sequence). V shed 0 bases and J shed 2 bases, with 10 bases lying between them. The CDR3 sequence: CASSLEGLNTDTQYF. In DNA, the CDR3 is TGTGCCAGCAGCTTGGAGGGACTGAACACAGATACGCAGTATTTT. Together with reference TRBV5-4 and TRBJ2-3, the CDR3 gives the full variable domain: ETGVTQSPTHLIKTRGQQVTLRCSSQSGHNTVSWYQQALGQGPQFIFQYYREEENGRGNFPPRFSGLQFPNYSSELNVNALELDDSALYLCASSLEGLNTDTQYFGPGTRLTVL.

The chain carries TRBV7-9 and TRBJ2-2; a possible D gene is TRBD1 (5 bases). CDR1 is SEHNR and CDR2 is FQNEAQ in the germline V gene (reference sequence). This CDR3 spans 15 amino acids. V was trimmed by 5 bases and J by 0 bases, leaving 10 bases between them. CDR3 nucleotide sequence: TGTGCCAGCAGCAAAAGGGGAACGAACACCGGGGAGCTGTTTTTT. Protein: CASSKRGTNTGELFF.

The chain has TRBV7-2 and TRBJ1-5, with D tentatively TRBD1 (5 bases). Trimming stripped 0 bases from V and 4 bases from J, with 19 bases between. The CDR3 has 18 residues. Germline assignment: CDR1 SGHTA and CDR2 FQGNSA. The CDR3 sequence is CASSLAQAGGDSNQPQHF. In nucleotides, the CDR3 is TGTGCCAGCAGCTTAGCGCAGGCCGGAGGGGATAGTAATCAGCCCCAGCATTTT. Full variable domain (remainder filled in from reference TRBV7-2 and TRBJ1-5): GAGVSQSPSNKVTEKGKDVELRCDPISGHTALYWYRQSLGQGLEFLIYFQGNSAPDKSGLPSDRFSAERTGGSVSTLTIQRTQQEDSAVYLCASSLAQAGGDSNQPQHFGDGTRLSIL.

This clone has more than one count but fewer than ten. This chain links TRBV5-1 with TRBJ1-1, with a weak D call TRBD1 (5 bases). V was trimmed by 0 bases and J by 11 bases, leaving 14 bases between them. Germline V gene lookup returns CDR1 SGHRS and CDR2 YFSETQ. The CDR3 totals 13 residues. DNA for the CDR3: TGCGCCAGCAGCTTGGGGGTCGGAAAGGGGGCTTTCTTT. Its translation: CASSLGVGKGAFF.

The chain links TRBV6-1 to TRBJ2-7; D ambiguous. This CDR3 has 13 residues. V dropped 0 bases and J dropped 4 bases, with 7 bases sitting between them. Per germline, CDR1 MNHNS and CDR2 SASEGT. The CDR3 is CASSEARGYEQYF. As DNA, the CDR3 is TGTGCCAGCAGTGAAGCCCGAGGTTACGAGCAGTACTTC.

J is TRBJ2-2 and V is TRBV6-1; tentative D call: TRBD1 (5 bases). The germline V gene has CDR1 MNHNS and CDR2 SASEGT. The CDR3 consists of 13 residues. V gave up 7 bases and J gave up 5 bases, with 11 bases separating them. CDR3 amino acids: CASIPRVTGELFF. For the CDR3, the DNA is TGTGCCAGCATCCCCAGGGTGACCGGGGAGCTGTTTTTT.

The V call is TRBV9, the J call TRBJ2-3; D is perhaps TRBD2 (6 bases). V was cut by 4 bases and J by 1 base, with 16 bases left in between. The CDR3 runs 16 residues. The germline V gene has CDR1 SGDLS and CDR2 YYNGEE. CDR3 residues: CASSRRESARTDTQYF. The CDR3 DNA follows: TGTGCCAGCAGCCGGAGGGAGTCAGCCCGCACAGATACGCAGTATTTT.

The chain links TRBV9 to TRBJ1-1; D unresolved. Trimming pared 3 bases from V and 7 bases from J, leaving 13 bases between. CDR3 length: 13 residues. Germline CDR1 and CDR2: SGDLS and YYNGEE. The CDR3 region is CASSGPGLNEAFF. The CDR3 DNA sequence: TGTGCCAGCAGCGGGCCAGGCCTCAATGAAGCTTTCTTT.

The chain joins TRBV7-8 to TRBJ2-7, with 10 bases aligning to TRBD1. This CDR3 region has 15 residues. From germline, CDR1 is SGHVS and CDR2 FQNEAQ. V dropped 5 bases and J dropped 2; count of bases not matched to a gene: 6. The CDR3 nucleotides read TGTGCCAGCAGCCGCCGGGACAGGGGTCCCTACGAGCAGTACTTC. Its translation: CASSRRDRGPYEQYF.

The V gene is TRBV15, the J gene TRBJ2-1, with D perhaps TRBD1 (6 bases). Germline V gene sequence: CDR1 LNHNV, CDR2 YYDKDF (reference sequence). V lost 0 bases and J 9 bases, leaving 15 bases between the germline ends. The CDR3 loop spans 15 amino acids. This CDR3 reads CATSREQGGVAEQFF. The CDR3 nucleotides read TGTGCCACCAGCAGAGAACAGGGTGGAGTCGCTGAGCAGTTCTTC. Together with reference TRBV15 and TRBJ2-1, the CDR3 gives the full variable domain: DAMVIQNPRYQVTQFGKPVTLSCSQTLNHNVMYWYQQKSSQAPKLLFHYYDKDFNNEADTPDNFQSRRPNTSFCFLDIRSPGLGDTAMYLCATSREQGGVAEQFFGPGTRLTVL.

CDR3: CASSLVSGGADTQYF. In DNA, the CDR3 is TGTGCCAGCAGCTTGGTGAGCGGGGGTGCAGATACGCAGTATTTT. This sequence joins TRBV5-6 and TRBJ2-3, with 8 bases fitting TRBD2. V lost 0 bases, J lost 4 bases, and 4 bases stayed unmatched. The CDR3 is 15 residues long. Germline assignment: CDR1 SGHDT and CDR2 YYEEEE.

This chain uses TRBV11-2 with TRBJ2-3; 9 nucleotides align to TRBD1. Germline CDR1 SGHAT, CDR2 FQNNGV. Germline trimming cut 5 bases from V and 2 bases from J; bases unmatched to any gene: 14. The CDR3 covers 18 residues. CDR3 protein: CASSPHLQGAVYTDTQYF. In nucleotides, the CDR3 is TGTGCCAGCAGCCCGCATCTACAGGGGGCGGTTTACACAGATACGCAGTATTTT.

The chain uses TRBV4-3 and TRBJ2-3, with a tentative D call TRBD1 (5 bases). This CDR3 has 13 residues. Trimming left V 0 bases short and J 8 bases short, with 9 bases between. Germline-derived CDR1 and CDR2 are LGHNA and YSLEER. The CDR3 spells CASSQDGAATQYF. CDR3 coding DNA: TGCGCCAGCAGCCAAGATGGGGCGGCTACGCAGTATTTT.

For the CDR3, the DNA is TGTGCCAGCAGTTGGGGACAGGGCGGAAAACTGTTTTTT. Its translation is CASSWGQGGKLFF. The V gene is TRBV6-5, the J gene TRBJ1-4; TRBD1 matches 9 bases. Germline values: CDR1 MNHEY, CDR2 SVGAGI. V shed 4 bases and J 10 bases; nucleotides not matched to a gene: 4. CDR3 length equals 13 residues.

CDR3 region: CASSDGGTGPDTQYF. CDR3 in DNA: TGCGCCAGCAGTGATGGGGGGACAGGCCCAGATACGCAGTATTTT. The chain links TRBV10-1 to TRBJ2-3; 8 bases match TRBD1. In germline, CDR1 is WNHNN, CDR2 SYGVQD (reference sequence). This CDR3 is 15 amino acids long. V was pared by 3 bases and J by 4 bases, with 6 bases of the junction left unmatched.

V gene TRBV4-1 combines with J gene TRBJ1-6; TRBD1 is a possible D gene (5 bases). This CDR3 has 16 amino acids. Germline V gene sequence: CDR1 MGHRA, CDR2 YSYEKL. The V gene lost 1 base and the J gene lost 10 bases, with 17 bases spanning the gap. The CDR3 region has the DNA TGCGCCAGCAGCCAAGGGCAGGGATTGTTAAGGTCACCCCTCCACTTT. It encodes CASSQGQGLLRSPLHF.

In its sample, this clone was seen once. The chain has TRBV7-9 and TRBJ1-1, with a tentative D call TRBD1 (5 bases). V lost 5 bases, J lost 8 bases, and 21 bases lay in between. The CDR3 loop spans 15 amino acids. CDR1 is SEHNR and CDR2 is FQNEAQ in the germline V gene (reference sequence). The CDR3 sequence is CASSEDARGSDEAFF. The CDR3 DNA follows: TGTGCCAGCAGCGAAGACGCCCGGGGGAGCGACGAAGCTTTCTTT.

The chain recombines TRBV27 with TRBJ1-2; 9 bases are a match to TRBD1. Germline V CDR1 and CDR2: MNHEY, SMNVEV (reference sequence). With V trimmed by 6 bases and J by 4 bases, 6 bases remained unmatched. The CDR3 extends over 14 amino acids. For the CDR3, the DNA is TGTGCCAGCAGGGCGACAGGGGGTTCCTATGGCTACACCTTC. Its protein is CASRATGGSYGYTF.

The rearrangement links TRBV4-1 to TRBJ1-2; D is uncertain. The CDR3 consists of 15 residues. Per germline, CDR1 MGHRA and CDR2 YSYEKL. The germline V and J ends were trimmed by 3 bases and 2 bases, with 13 bases remaining between them. The CDR3 reads CASSHPRGPNYGYTF. As DNA, the CDR3 is TGCGCCAGCAGCCACCCCCGCGGTCCGAACTATGGCTACACCTTC.

V is TRBV2 and J is TRBJ1-1; no clear D. This CDR3 is 14 amino acids long. The germline gives CDR1 SNHLY, CDR2 FYNNEI. Trimming took 7 bases from V and 4 from J, leaving 16 bases between them. In DNA, the CDR3 is TGTGCCAGCACATTGTACGGGGTGGGCACTGAAGCTTTCTTT. As protein: CASTLYGVGTEAFF.

V usage is TRBV30 and J usage is TRBJ1-2; 10 bases fit TRBD1. The V segment lost 2 bases and the J segment 6 bases; nucleotides outside the gene matches: 3. Germline lookup yields CDR1 GTSNPN and CDR2 SVGIG (reference sequence). The CDR3 consists of 13 residues. The CDR3, as DNA: TGTGCCTGGAGTCCTGACAGGGGGCATGGCTACACCTTC. Its translation is CAWSPDRGHGYTF.

The chain uses TRBV7-9 and TRBJ1-1; 7 positions match TRBD1. Trimming at V came to 3 bases and at J to 1 base, leaving 8 bases not matched to a gene. From germline, CDR1 is SEHNR and CDR2 FQNEAQ (reference sequence). The CDR3 runs to 16 residues. The CDR3 reads CASSFRDRASNTEAFF. CDR3 DNA sequence: TGTGCCAGCAGCTTCCGGGACAGAGCCTCGAACACTGAAGCTTTCTTT.

The chain is built from TRBV7-2 and TRBJ2-2, with a tentative D call TRBD1 (6 bases). V lost 5 bases and J lost 8, with 9 bases in between. Germline lookup yields CDR1 SGHTA and CDR2 FQGNSA. The CDR3 spans 12 residues. The CDR3 region has the DNA TGTGCCAGCAGCCGAGGGACAGGGGAGCTGTTTTTT. Protein sequence: CASSRGTGELFF.

This clone was picked up one time. The chain has TRBV10-3 and TRBJ1-2; D uncertain. CDR1 and CDR2 (germline): ENHRY, SYGVKD. V was trimmed by 0 bases and J by 8 bases, leaving 13 bases between them. The CDR3 has 14 residues. The CDR3 sequence is CAISESGRSEGYTF. CDR3 DNA: TGTGCCATCAGTGAGTCCGGCAGGTCAGAGGGCTACACCTTC.

This chain uses TRBV29-1 with TRBJ1-1; TRBD1 aligns across 7 bases. The CDR3 spans 12 residues. CDR1 and CDR2 (germline): SQVTM, ANQGSEA. Unmatched junction bases numbered 7, after V lost 7 bases and J lost 5 bases. CDR3 amino acids: CSAETGETEAFF. CDR3 nucleotide sequence: TGCAGCGCCGAAACAGGGGAAACTGAAGCTTTCTTT. Full variable domain (outside the CDR3, taken from reference TRBV29-1 and TRBJ1-1): SAVISQKPSRDICQRGTSLTIQCQVDSQVTMMFWYRQQPGQSLTLIATANQGSEATYESGFVIDKFPISRPNLTFSTLTVSNMSPEDSSIYLCSAETGETEAFFGQGTRLTVV.

CDR3 bases: TGCGCCAGCAGCTTGGGCCGACTTTACGAGCAGTACTTC. This encodes CASSLGRLYEQYF. The chain links TRBV5-1 to TRBJ2-7; no reliable D call. The CDR3 is 13 residues long. Trimming removed 0 bases at V and 4 bases at J, with 8 bases between. The germline gives CDR1 SGHRS, CDR2 YFSETQ.